This entry lists 16 T cell receptor beta chains sequenced from one sample in a study of shared clonotypes between healthy human individuals. Assay: immunoSEQ multiplex PCR; the TCRdb copy retains only in-frame clones and omits some. The repertoire holds about 2.3 million clones, under 95% seen once, with more than 0.35% in the top ten. Source material: naive CD4+ T cells from PBMCs. This sample's subset: CD45RA+ positively selected. These receptor sequences come from a young man in good health. Some clones in this sample may be carry-over from other donors' samples.

This clone was counted a few times. This rearrangement joins TRBV28 to TRBJ1-1; weak D call: TRBD1 (6 bases). Per the germline V gene, CDR1 is MDHEN and CDR2 is SYDVKM. This CDR3 has 12 amino acids. Trimming took 5 bases from V and 8 from J, leaving 12 bases between them. The CDR3 bases are TGTGCCAGCAGTCCCGGACAGATGGAAGCTTTCTTT. It yields the protein CASSPGQMEAFF. The whole variable domain, remainder taken from reference TRBV28 and TRBJ1-1, is DVKVTQSSRYLVKRTGEKVFLECVQDMDHENMFWYRQDPGLGLRLIYFSYDVKMKEKGDIPEGYSVSREKKERFSLILESASTNQTSMYLCASSPGQMEAFFGQGTRLTVV.

CDR3 bases: TGTGCCAGCAGCGTAGGGTTAGGGGACAGAGAAGCTTTCTTT. This codes for CASSVGLGDREAFF. The gene calls are TRBV9 and TRBJ1-1; 7 positions agree with TRBD1. Germline CDR1 SGDLS, CDR2 YYNGEE. With V trimmed by 0 bases and J by 8 bases, 7 bases remained unmatched. The CDR3 spans 14 residues.

V usage is TRBV19 and J usage is TRBJ1-1; 7 bases fit TRBD1. The CDR3 consists of 13 residues. Trimming took 4 bases from V and 4 from J; bases not matched to a gene: 3. Germline CDR1 is LNHDA and CDR2 is SQIVND (reference sequence). DNA for the CDR3: TGTGCCAGTAGTAGGACAGGTCGCACTGAAGCTTTCTTT. This sequence encodes CASSRTGRTEAFF.

V is TRBV12-5 and J is TRBJ2-2; D is uncertain. The CDR3 is 15 residues long. The ends were cut back, 1 base at V and 4 bases at J, with 10 bases in the middle. The V gene's germline CDR1 is LGHNT and CDR2 FRNRAP. The DNA of the CDR3 is TGTGCTAGTGGTTTGGCCCAATCAGTCACCGGGGAGCTGTTTTTT. This gives the protein CASGLAQSVTGELFF.

The chain is built from TRBV6-6 and TRBJ1-1, with D perhaps matching TRBD1 (5 bases). V lost 2 bases and J 0 bases, leaving 10 bases between the germline ends. The CDR3 runs 15 residues. CDR1 and CDR2 from the germline V gene are MNHNY and SVGAGI (reference sequence). The CDR3 sequence is CASSYTQGVNTEAFF. The CDR3 DNA sequence: TGTGCCAGCAGTTACACTCAGGGCGTGAACACTGAAGCTTTCTTT.

V usage is TRBV28 and J usage is TRBJ1-4, with a tentative D call TRBD1 (5 bases). CDR3 length equals 15 residues. Germline CDR1 MDHEN, CDR2 SYDVKM. V lost 6 bases and J lost 5, with 16 bases in between. The CDR3 loop reads CASSGVGPINEKLFF. In nucleotides, the CDR3 is TGTGCCAGCAGCGGTGTGGGACCGATCAATGAAAAACTGTTTTTT.

In its sample, this clone was seen once. The chain employs TRBV2 and TRBJ2-4; TRBD2 is a possible D gene (6 bases). Trimming shortened V by 3 bases and J by 6 bases, and 12 bases separated the two germline ends. Germline loops: CDR1 SNHLY, CDR2 FYNNEI. The CDR3 sequence is 14 residues long. The chain's CDR3 is CASSEQGGGNIQYF. The CDR3 DNA reads TGTGCCAGCAGTGAGCAGGGAGGTGGAAACATTCAGTACTTC. Supplemented by reference TRBV2 and TRBJ2-4, the full variable domain reads EPEVTQTPSHQVTQMGQEVILRCVPISNHLYFYWYRQILGQKVEFLVSFYNNEISEKSEIFDDQFSVERPDGSNFTLKIRSTKLEDSAMYFCASSEQGGGNIQYFGAGTRLSVL.

The CDR3 is CASSSSIGGPSFGGEKLFF. The CDR3 DNA reads as TGCGCCAGCAGCTCATCAATCGGCGGACCTAGCTTTGGCGGTGAAAAACTGTTTTTT. The rearrangement joins TRBV5-1 to TRBJ1-4; D is ambiguous. The length of the CDR3 is 19 residues. Trimming shortened V by 3 bases and J by 7 bases, and 28 bases separated the two germline ends. CDR1 is SGHRS, CDR2 YFSETQ, per germline.

The chain employs TRBV2 and TRBJ1-2; unclear D gene. Trimming removed 9 bases from V and 2 bases from J, with 13 bases in between. The CDR3 spans 13 residues. Germline CDR1 SNHLY, CDR2 FYNNEI. CDR3 region: CARLGLKNYGYTF. CDR3 coding DNA: TGTGCCAGGTTAGGACTGAAGAACTATGGCTACACCTTC. Filled out from reference TRBV2 and TRBJ1-2, the complete variable domain reads EPEVTQTPSHQVTQMGQEVILRCVPISNHLYFYWYRQILGQKVEFLVSFYNNEISEKSEIFDDQFSVERPDGSNFTLKIRSTKLEDSAMYFCARLGLKNYGYTFGSGTRLTVV.

The rearrangement links TRBV10-3 to TRBJ1-1; D may be TRBD1 (6 bases). Germline values: CDR1 ENHRY, CDR2 SYGVKD. Trimming pared 8 bases from V and 2 bases from J, leaving 15 bases between. The CDR3 has 14 residues. CDR3 in DNA: TGTGCCATCGCTAGAACAGGGTTAAACACTGAAGCTTTCTTT. Amino acids: CAIARTGLNTEAFF.

J is TRBJ1-1 and V is TRBV28; 10 nucleotides agree with TRBD1. The germline gives CDR1 MDHEN, CDR2 SYDVKM. The length of the CDR3 is 16 residues. The ends lost 8 bases at V and 0 bases at J; junction bases unmatched: 9. CDR3 in amino acids: CASRPGTGAMNTEAFF. The CDR3 DNA reads TGTGCCAGCCGCCCCGGGACAGGGGCCATGAACACTGAAGCTTTCTTT. Based on the CDR3 plus reference TRBV28 and TRBJ1-1, the full variable domain is DVKVTQSSRYLVKRTGEKVFLECVQDMDHENMFWYRQDPGLGLRLIYFSYDVKMKEKGDIPEGYSVSREKKERFSLILESASTNQTSMYLCASRPGTGAMNTEAFFGQGTRLTVV.

This clone was detected once. This chain connects TRBV6-5 to TRBJ1-5; D is unclear. CDR3 size: 15 residues. Trimming took 0 bases from V and 0 from J, leaving 6 bases between them. CDR1 MNHEY and CDR2 SVGAGI come from the germline V gene. The CDR3 is CASSYSVNSNQPQHF. CDR3 nucleotide sequence: TGTGCCAGCAGTTACTCTGTAAATAGCAATCAGCCCCAGCATTTT.

V is TRBV5-4 and J is TRBJ2-3; D call uncertain. V shed 4 bases and J shed 4 bases, with 7 bases lying between them. CDR3 length equals 12 residues. Looked up from germline, CDR1 is SGHNT and CDR2 is YYREEE (reference sequence). The CDR3 region has the DNA TGTGCCAGCAGCGATTACCCAGATACGCAGTATTTT. Translating it yields CASSDYPDTQYF.

This chain joins TRBV19 and TRBJ2-5, with 7 nucleotides matching TRBD1. Germline CDR1 reads LNHDA; CDR2 reads SQIVND (reference sequence). The CDR3 totals 13 residues. Trimming removed 6 bases from V and 3 bases from J; junction bases left unmatched: 4. CDR3 in DNA: TGTGCCAGTAGCCGCGGACAGGAAGAGACCCAGTACTTC. This sequence encodes CASSRGQEETQYF.

This chain uses TRBV28 with TRBJ1-2; D uncertain. With 3 bases removed from V and 7 bases from J, the gap between germline ends came to 6 bases. In germline, CDR1 is MDHEN, CDR2 SYDVKM. The CDR3 has 11 residues. The CDR3 DNA reads TGTGCCAGCAGTTTTGGGCTTGGCTACACCTTC. Its protein product is CASSFGLGYTF.

This chain joins TRBV28 and TRBJ2-7; D gene uncertain. Trimming stripped 6 bases from V and 0 bases from J, with 12 bases between. Germline V gene data show CDR1 as MDHEN and CDR2 as SYDVKM. There are 14 residues in the CDR3. The CDR3 DNA reads as TGTGCCAGCAGCGGACCTGTGTCCTCCTACGAGCAGTACTTC. Translating gives CASSGPVSSYEQYF.